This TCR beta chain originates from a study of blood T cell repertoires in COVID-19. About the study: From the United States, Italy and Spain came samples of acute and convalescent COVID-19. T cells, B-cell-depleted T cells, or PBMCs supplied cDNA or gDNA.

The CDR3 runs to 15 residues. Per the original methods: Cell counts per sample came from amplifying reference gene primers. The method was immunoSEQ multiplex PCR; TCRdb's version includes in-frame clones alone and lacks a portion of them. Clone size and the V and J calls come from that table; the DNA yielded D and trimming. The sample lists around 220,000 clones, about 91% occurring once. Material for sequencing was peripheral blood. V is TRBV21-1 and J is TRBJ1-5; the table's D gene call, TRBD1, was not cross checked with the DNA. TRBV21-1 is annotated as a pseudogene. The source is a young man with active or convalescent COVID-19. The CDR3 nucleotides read TGTGCCAGCACCACAGGACAGGCGAACAATCAGCCCCAGCATTTT. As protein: CASTTGQANNQPQHF.